Below, 11 T cell receptor beta chains from the same sample are listed, as sequenced in a study of patients and donors after allogeneic stem cell transplantation. MiXCR, applied by TCRdb to the RT-PCR reads, yields one record per CDR3 protein. The sample has about 960,000 distinct CDR3 sequences; over 15% are singletons. Source material: blood, either unsorted or a sorted T cell fraction (not recorded which). These receptors came from a human donor who was either an allogeneic HSCT recipient or a stem cell or donor lymphocyte infusion donor (not recorded which). It is not recorded whose cells these are; they may come from a transplant donor.

This clonotype has just a few counts. This chain joins TRBV7-6 and TRBJ2-2; TRBD1 matches at 7 bases. The germline CDR1 and CDR2 sequences are SGHVS and FNYEAQ. The length of the CDR3 is 16 residues. V dropped 5 bases and J dropped 4; count of bases not matched to a gene: 10. The CDR3: CASSLRDRVGTGELFF. CDR3 DNA: TGTGCCAGCAGCCTCCGAGACAGGGTGGGCACCGGGGAGCTGTTTTTT.

This clonotype came up a few times. V is TRBV6-1 and J is TRBJ2-2; unclear D gene. Germline V lookup: CDR1 MNHNS, CDR2 SASEGT. This CDR3 comprises 14 residues. Trimming pared 10 bases from V and 0 bases from J, leaving 12 bases between. The CDR3 DNA is TGTGCCACCCTCTCGCGGACGAACACCGGGGAGCTGTTTTTT. It encodes CATLSRTNTGELFF.

This rearrangement joins TRBV5-1 to TRBJ2-3; 11 bases map to TRBD2. The J segment lost 4 bases and the V segment lost 1 base, leaving 2 bases of the junction unmatched. From germline, CDR1 is SGHRS and CDR2 YFSETQ. The CDR3 is 15 residues long. The CDR3 reads CASSLTSGRSDTQYF. The CDR3 DNA is TGCGCCAGCAGCTTGACTAGCGGGAGATCAGATACGCAGTATTTT.

The chain has TRBV6-1 and TRBJ1-4; D ambiguous. CDR3 length equals 15 residues. Germline loops: CDR1 MNHNS, CDR2 SASEGT. Trimming shortened V by 3 bases and J by 8 bases, and 16 bases separated the two germline ends. The CDR3 is CASSDDGSVWEKLFF. In DNA, the CDR3 is TGTGCCAGCAGTGATGACGGGTCGGTCTGGGAAAAACTGTTTTTT.

This clonotype was counted a few times. This chain links TRBV7-6 with TRBJ2-2; D perhaps matches TRBD2 (6 bases). The CDR3 is 16 residues long. Per germline, CDR1 SGHVS and CDR2 FNYEAQ. Trimming pared 0 bases from V and 4 bases from J, leaving 12 bases between. The CDR3 is CASSLAGRGSTGELFF. The DNA of the CDR3 is TGTGCCAGCAGCTTAGCCGGGCGGGGTTCCACCGGGGAGCTGTTTTTT.

This clonotype has just a few counts. The chain employs TRBV4-2 and TRBJ1-6, with 7 bases that match TRBD1. V lost 1 base to trimming and J lost 7 bases; unmatched junction nucleotides: 7. This CDR3 region has 16 residues. Germline V gives CDR1 LGHNA, CDR2 YNFKEQ. The CDR3 here is CASSQGQGRRNSPLHF. The CDR3 nucleotides are TGTGCCAGCAGCCAAGGACAGGGACGACGCAATTCACCCCTCCACTTT.

The rearrangement uses TRBV27 and TRBJ2-7; D call uncertain. Looked up from germline, CDR1 is MNHEY and CDR2 is SMNVEV (reference sequence). The CDR3 consists of 13 residues. Trimming cost V 3 bases and J 3 bases, with 9 bases left between them. CDR3: CASSLSVFYEQYF. The DNA of the CDR3 is TGTGCCAGCAGTTTGTCAGTCTTCTACGAGCAGTACTTC.

The genes are TRBV6-1 and TRBJ2-3; 8 bases map to TRBD2. The V segment lost 8 bases and the J segment 5 bases; nucleotides outside the gene matches: 12. The germline V gene encodes CDR1 MNHNS and CDR2 SASEGT. CDR3 size: 15 residues. The CDR3 DNA reads TGTGCCAGCTTCAGCGGGGGAGGGCCGTTAGATACGCAGTATTTT. Its protein is CASFSGGGPLDTQYF.

This clonotype came up a few times. This chain links TRBV29-1 with TRBJ1-1; possibly TRBD1 for D (5 bases). Deletions cut 6 bases from V and 5 bases from J, with 16 bases between. The CDR3 is made up of 13 amino acids. Germline CDR1 reads SQVTM; CDR2 reads ANQGSEA. The CDR3 protein is CSVLGGVRTEAFF. In DNA form, the CDR3 reads TGCAGCGTCCTGGGGGGGGTTAGGACTGAAGCTTTCTTT.

The CDR3: CASSEIGLASYEQYF. Written as DNA, the CDR3 is TGTGCCAGCAGTGAAATAGGACTAGCGTCCTACGAGCAGTACTTC. V usage is TRBV6-1 and J usage is TRBJ2-7; 9 nucleotides match TRBD2. The junction had 3 bases not matched to a gene; V was cut back by 2 bases and J by 1 base. Germline V lookup: CDR1 MNHNS, CDR2 SASEGT. The CDR3 is made up of 15 amino acids.

J is TRBJ1-2 and V is TRBV6-4; D unresolved. Germline V gene data show CDR1 as MRHNA and CDR2 as SNTAGT. CDR3 size: 15 residues. V was trimmed by 6 bases and J by 5 bases, leaving 19 bases between them. Written as DNA, the CDR3 is TGTGCCAGCAGCCCTTCCGAGAGGCAGTGGTATGGCTACACCTTC. Protein sequence: CASSPSERQWYGYTF.